This TCR beta chain was captured in a study of a mutant IDH1 vaccine in newly diagnosed glioma. Study summary: Vaccine dosing followed radiotherapy by 4-6 weeks, or accompanied temozolomide cycles. Previous treatment comprised radiotherapy, temozolomide, or both, mostly both.

J lost 1 base, V lost 5 bases, and 5 bases had no gene match. Germline assignment: CDR1 LGHNA and CDR2 YNFKEQ. CDR3 length: 15 amino acids. The time point: week 5, during vaccination. Doses comprised 300 ug of mutant IDH1 20-mer peptide each, plus topical imiquimod. Astrocytomas found in donors were new, WHO grade 3 or 4, IDH1-mutant and ATRX-lost. Only in-frame clones appear in the TCRdb table, and some are missing; sequencing was by immunoSEQ multiplex PCR. Of roughly 39,000 clones in the sample, 78% were seen once. A note on this clone: Its specificity is unknown.

The sequence came from a man between 40 and 49 years old with glioma. The sample was PBMCs, taken from a glioma patient whose treatment included an IDH1 peptide vaccine. The gene calls are TRBV4-2 and TRBJ2-3; 8 bases line up with TRBD2. The DNA for the CDR3 is TGTGCCAGCAGCATGACTAGCGTGGGCACAGATACGCAGTATTTT. Translation gives CASSMTSVGTDTQYF.